A single sample gave rise to the 24 T cell receptor beta chains below, sequenced in a study of post-analysis software for immune sequencing data. The TCR beta cDNA libraries contained unique molecular identifiers. TCRdb fed the PCR reads into MiXCR, producing one record per CDR3 protein. The sample lists hundreds of thousands of distinct CDR3 sequences, 25% to 30% occurring once. Their specific antigens are unknown. Regarding the study as a whole: Controls had lower frequencies than patients of about five TRBV segments, which included TRBV5-6, TRBV5-1 and TRBV20-1.

Material for sequencing was blood. These receptors came from a girl aged 10 to 17 with multiple sclerosis.

The chain joins TRBV14 to TRBJ1-2; D not resolved. Trimming removed 0 bases at V and 5 bases at J, with 7 bases between. This CDR3 contains 13 residues. Germline CDR1 SGHDN, CDR2 FVKESK. CDR3 DNA sequence: TGTGCCAGCAGCCAAGATGAAGGGTATGGCTACACCTTC. As protein: CASSQDEGYGYTF.

In this sample, this clonotype turned up a few times. The chain uses TRBV27 and TRBJ1-1, with 8 bases matching TRBD1. V was pared by 3 bases and J by 1 base, with 10 bases of the junction left unmatched. Germline V gene data show CDR1 as MNHEY and CDR2 as SMNVEV (reference sequence). The CDR3 extends over 17 amino acids. The CDR3 sequence: CASSFQFTGQANTEAFF. The CDR3 DNA is TGTGCCAGCAGTTTCCAATTCACGGGACAGGCGAACACTGAAGCTTTCTTT.

This chain links TRBV20-1 with TRBJ1-6, with D possibly TRBD1 on 6 matching bases. There are 15 residues in the CDR3. Trimming took 5 bases from V and 7 from J, leaving 18 bases between them. From germline, CDR1 is DFQATT and CDR2 SNEGSKA (reference sequence). The CDR3 here is CSAHRASVGNSPLHF. CDR3 nucleotide sequence: TGCAGTGCTCACAGGGCCTCGGTGGGGAATTCACCCCTCCACTTT.

This clonotype was counted a few times. The rearrangement joins TRBV25-1 to TRBJ1-2, with 11 bases matching TRBD1. Germline V gene lookup returns CDR1 MGHDK and CDR2 SYGVNS. The J segment lost 10 bases and the V segment lost 4 bases, leaving 5 bases of the junction unmatched. CDR3 length: 13 residues. CDR3 bases: TGTGCCAGCAGTGCCCGGGACAGGGGGGACTACACCTTC. This encodes CASSARDRGDYTF.

This clonotype was observed a handful of times. V usage is TRBV12-3 or TRBV12-4 and J usage is TRBJ2-3; 10 positions agree with TRBD2. The CDR3 spans 18 residues. Losses at the gene ends were 6 bases for V and 4 bases for J; bases not matched to a gene: 16. CDR3 amino acids: CASSRFGGASGSSDTQYF. The CDR3 bases are TGTGCCAGCAGCCGGTTCGGGGGGGCTAGCGGGAGCTCAGATACGCAGTATTTT.

The gene calls are TRBV7-2 and TRBJ1-5, with unresolved D. Germline V CDR1 and CDR2: SGHTA, FQGNSA. Trimming stripped 5 bases from V and 6 bases from J, with 20 bases between. CDR3 length equals 16 residues. The DNA for the CDR3 is TGTGCCAGCAGCCTAAAGGCACCTAGGTCCGGTCAGCCCCAGCATTTT. Translated: CASSLKAPRSGQPQHF.

The chain combines TRBV29-1 with TRBJ1-1; the D is unclear. The germline V gene has CDR1 SQVTM and CDR2 ANQGSEA. Trimming cost V 2 bases and J 4 bases, with 14 bases left between them. This CDR3 spans 14 amino acids. In DNA, the CDR3 is TGCAGCGTTGAATATCCGGGCGGGAGCACTGAAGCTTTCTTT. Its protein is CSVEYPGGSTEAFF.

This clonotype has just a few counts. The genes are TRBV10-3 and TRBJ2-3; 7 bases align to TRBD2. V lost 6 bases, J lost 5 bases, and 11 bases stayed unmatched. The CDR3 consists of 15 residues. Germline-derived CDR1 and CDR2 are ENHRY and SYGVKD. CDR3 in DNA: TGTGCCATCAGCCCAACTAGCGTTAGAGAAGATACGCAGTATTTT. This encodes CAISPTSVREDTQYF.

This clonotype was recorded a few times. The chain has TRBV13 and TRBJ2-5; the D gene is possibly TRBD2 (5 bases). Looked up from germline, CDR1 is PRHDT and CDR2 is FYEKMQ (reference sequence). The CDR3 is made up of 13 amino acids. V lost 6 bases and J lost 11, with 19 bases in between. The CDR3 DNA follows: TGTGCCAGCAGTCCGATCCCGGTTTGGGAGCAGTACTTC. Amino acid sequence: CASSPIPVWEQYF.

This clonotype was seen only a few times. This chain links TRBV7-8 with TRBJ2-3; the match to TRBD2 covers 10 bases. This CDR3 contains 12 residues. Germline values: CDR1 SGHVS, CDR2 FQNEAQ. V trimming: 2 bases; J trimming: 13 bases; junction bases outside the gene matches: 3. The CDR3 DNA follows: TGTGCCAGCAGCTTATCCCTAGCGGGGGAGTATTTT. Translating gives CASSLSLAGEYF.

Only a few counts were recorded for this clonotype. The chain employs TRBV20-1 and TRBJ2-7; TRBD1 or TRBD2 may be the D gene (5 bases each). CDR1 and CDR2 (germline): DFQATT, SNEGSKA (reference sequence). The CDR3 length is 14 residues. Trimming stripped 4 bases from V and 2 bases from J, with 15 bases between. The CDR3 spells CSAKPGPGTYEQYF. DNA for the CDR3: TGCAGTGCTAAGCCGGGACCGGGAACCTACGAGCAGTACTTC.

This clonotype was recorded at least ten times. This rearrangement joins TRBV12-3 or TRBV12-4 to TRBJ2-1, with a tentative D call TRBD1 (6 bases). V was clipped by 5 bases and J by 3 bases, with 11 bases between them. This CDR3 has 14 residues. The CDR3 is CASSRQEIYNEQFF. CDR3 in DNA: TGTGCCAGCAGTAGACAGGAAATCTACAATGAGCAGTTCTTC.

V and J are TRBV4-3 and TRBJ2-7; TRBD2 aligns across 12 bases. Trimming cost V 0 bases and J 4 bases; bases outside gene matches: 4. The CDR3 is made up of 16 amino acids. The V gene's germline CDR1 is LGHNA and CDR2 YSLEER. Here the CDR3 DNA reads TGCGCCAGCAGCCAAGAGCTAGCGGGAGGGCCGTACGAGCAGTACTTC. Its protein is CASSQELAGGPYEQYF.

This clonotype appeared a few times. CDR3 in DNA: TGTGCCAGCAGCACACGACAGGGAACCTACGAGCAGTACTTC. Amino acid sequence: CASSTRQGTYEQYF. This sequence joins TRBV11-2 and TRBJ2-7, with 7 bases identical to TRBD1. V shed 5 bases, J shed 2 bases, and the junction held 6 bases outside the gene matches. This CDR3 region has 14 residues. The germline gives CDR1 SGHAT, CDR2 FQNNGV. Full variable domain (rest looked up from reference TRBV11-2 and TRBJ2-7): EAGVAQSPRYKIIEKRQSVAFWCNPISGHATLYWYQQILGQGPKLLIQFQNNGVVDDSQLPKDRFSAERLKGVDSTLKIQPAKLEDSAVYLCASSTRQGTYEQYFGPGTRLTVT.

This clonotype was found many times. The J gene is TRBJ2-7, the V gene TRBV20-1; no definite D call. Germline values: CDR1 DFQATT, CDR2 SNEGSKA (reference sequence). The CDR3 sequence is 12 residues long. V was pared by 3 bases and J by 6 bases, with 12 bases between. Here the CDR3 DNA reads TGCAGTGCTAGGGGCACCCTAACCGAGCAGTACTTC. Translating gives CSARGTLTEQYF.

The chain couples TRBV18 to TRBJ2-5; D call uncertain. The last part of the DNA fits TRBJ2-7 better; the J call may be wrong. The germline gives CDR1 KGHSH, CDR2 LQKENI. The CDR3 is 13 amino acids. CDR3 loop: CASSLSDSREQYF. CDR3 bases: TGTGCCAGCTCACTCTCGGATTCGCGCGAGCAGTACTTC.

The gene calls are TRBV5-1 and TRBJ1-2; 9 positions match TRBD1. Losses at the gene ends were 3 bases for V and 12 bases for J; bases not matched to a gene: 9. Germline V gives CDR1 SGHRS, CDR2 YFSETQ. This CDR3 is built from 13 residues. CDR3 coding DNA: TGCGCCAGCAGCTCCGGGACAGGGCGCTACGACACCTTC. This codes for CASSSGTGRYDTF.

V and J are TRBV15 and TRBJ2-1, with 9 bases matching TRBD2. Trimming took 0 bases from V and 0 from J; bases not matched to a gene: 9. In germline, CDR1 is LNHNV, CDR2 YYDKDF (reference sequence). There are 19 residues in the CDR3. Written as DNA, the CDR3 is TGTGCCACCAGCAGAGATCAGGCGGGAGGGCGGGGCTCCTACAATGAGCAGTTCTTC. This encodes CATSRDQAGGRGSYNEQFF.

The chain joins TRBV5-5 to TRBJ2-5; 7 bases are a match to TRBD1. Germline-derived CDR1 and CDR2 are SGHKS and YYEKEE (reference sequence). The trim removed 1 base at V and 4 bases at J, leaving 4 bases unmatched. This CDR3 contains 14 residues. The chain's CDR3 is CASSLWTGGETQYF. In nucleotides, the CDR3 is TGTGCCAGCAGCTTGTGGACAGGAGGAGAGACCCAGTACTTC.

This clonotype was counted between two and nine times. The rearrangement links TRBV29-1 to TRBJ1-1; D is uncertain. This CDR3 is 14 amino acids long. The ends were cut back, 0 bases at V and 0 bases at J, with 8 bases in the middle. Germline V gene data show CDR1 as SQVTM and CDR2 as ANQGSEA. The CDR3 DNA sequence: TGCAGCGTTGAAGATCAGCGGATGAACACTGAAGCTTTCTTT. It encodes CSVEDQRMNTEAFF.

CDR3 nucleotide sequence: TGCAGTGCTAGCGGTTTCACAGGGGGCACGGACTATGGCTACACCTTC. Translation: CSASGFTGGTDYGYTF. The chain couples TRBV20-1 to TRBJ1-2; 9 bases are a match to TRBD1. The CDR3 is made up of 16 amino acids. CDR1 and CDR2 (germline): DFQATT, SNEGSKA (reference sequence). V lost 3 bases to trimming and J lost 3 bases; unmatched junction nucleotides: 11.

This clonotype was observed a few times. The chain carries TRBV20-1 and TRBJ2-3, with TRBD1 matching over 7 bases. The CDR3 is 17 residues long. Germline CDR1 is DFQATT and CDR2 is SNEGSKA (reference sequence). V dropped 6 bases and J dropped 8; count of bases not matched to a gene: 23. DNA for the CDR3: TGCAGTGCGAGCCGACAGGGTTTCTGGTCTGTTAGCCCTACGCAGTATTTT. Its protein product is CSASRQGFWSVSPTQYF.

This chain uses TRBV15 with TRBJ2-2, with D perhaps matching TRBD1 (6 bases). V gave up 0 bases and J gave up 6 bases, with 14 bases separating them. The germline gives CDR1 LNHNV, CDR2 YYDKDF (reference sequence). The CDR3 spans 16 residues. In nucleotides, the CDR3 is TGTGCCACCAGCAGAGATAGGCAGGGGAGCGCCGGGGAGCTGTTTTTT. Translating gives CATSRDRQGSAGELFF.

This clonotype was counted only a few times. This rearrangement joins TRBV7-2 to TRBJ2-1; no clear D. CDR3 length: 15 amino acids. Looked up from germline, CDR1 is SGHTA and CDR2 is FQGNSA. Trimming cost V 2 bases and J 0 bases, with 8 bases left between them. In DNA form, the CDR3 reads TGTGCCAGCAGCTTAAAGGCTAGCTCCTACAATGAGCAGTTCTTC. Encoded protein: CASSLKASSYNEQFF.